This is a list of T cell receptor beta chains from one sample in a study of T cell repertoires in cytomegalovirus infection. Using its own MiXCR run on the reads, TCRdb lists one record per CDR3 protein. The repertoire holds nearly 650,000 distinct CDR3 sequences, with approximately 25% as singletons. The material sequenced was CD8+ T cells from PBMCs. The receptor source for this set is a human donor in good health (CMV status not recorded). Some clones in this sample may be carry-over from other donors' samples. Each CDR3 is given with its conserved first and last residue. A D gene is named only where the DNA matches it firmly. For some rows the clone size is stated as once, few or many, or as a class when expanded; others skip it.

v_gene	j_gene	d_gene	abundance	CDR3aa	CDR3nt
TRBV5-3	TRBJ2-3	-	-	CASSKGLGATDTQYF	TGTGCCAGCAGCAAGGGACTGGGTGCCACAGATACGCAGTATTTT
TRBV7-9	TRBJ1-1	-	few	CASSPPDKTEAFF	TGTGCCAGCAGCCCTCCCGACAAGACTGAAGCTTTCTTT
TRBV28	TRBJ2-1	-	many	CATTPGGPNEQFF	TGTGCCACCACCCCCGGGGGGCCAAATGAGCAGTTCTTC
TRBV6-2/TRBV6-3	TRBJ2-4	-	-	CASTPNLAKNIQYF	TGTGCCAGCACCCCTAACTTAGCCAAAAACATTCAGTACTTC
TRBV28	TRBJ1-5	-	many	CASSFPYGLQPQHF	TGTGCCAGCAGTTTTCCGTACGGGCTCCAGCCCCAGCATTTT
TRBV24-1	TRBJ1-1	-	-	CATSDPNTEAFF	TGTGCCACCAGTGATCCGAACACTGAAGCTTTCTTT
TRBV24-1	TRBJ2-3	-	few	CATSGVLDTDTQYF	TGTGCCACCAGTGGAGTATTAGACACAGATACGCAGTATTTT
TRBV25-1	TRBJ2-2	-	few	CASSEFYPGEDTGELFF	TGTGCCAGCAGTGAATTTTATCCAGGGGAGGACACCGGGGAGCTGTTTTTT
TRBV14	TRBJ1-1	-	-	CASSQDRGRVNTEAFF	TGTGCCAGCAGCCAAGATCGCGGCAGGGTGAACACTGAAGCTTTCTTT
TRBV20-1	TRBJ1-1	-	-	CSARDPRERVGFEAFF	TGCAGTGCTAGAGATCCTAGGGAGAGAGTGGGCTTTGAAGCTTTCTTT
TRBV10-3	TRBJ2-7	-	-	CATWSSYEQYF	TGTGCCACCTGGAGCAGCTACGAGCAGTACTTC
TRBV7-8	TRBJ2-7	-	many	CASSSGAGASYEQYF	TGTGCCAGCAGCTCAGGGGCGGGGGCCTCCTACGAGCAGTACTTC
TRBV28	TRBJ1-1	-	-	CASSLGRLAFGTEAFF	TGTGCCAGCAGTTTGGGACGGCTAGCATTTGGCACTGAAGCTTTCTTT
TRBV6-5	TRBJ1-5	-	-	CASSYSVNQPQHF	TGTGCCAGCAGTTACTCCGTCAATCAGCCCCAGCATTTT
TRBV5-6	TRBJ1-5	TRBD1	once	CASSLWLAGGDQPQHF	TGTGCCAGCAGCTTGTGGCTCGCAGGGGGCGATCAGCCCCAGCATTTT
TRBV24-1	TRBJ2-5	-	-	CATGARETQYF	TGTGCCACCGGCGCGAGAGAGACCCAGTACTTC
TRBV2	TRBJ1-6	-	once	CASKGNSPLHF	TGTGCCAGCAAGGGAAATTCACCCCTCCACTTT
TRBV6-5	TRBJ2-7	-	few	CASSYSIGQTYEQYF	TGTGCCAGCAGTTACTCAATCGGACAGACCTACGAGCAGTACTTC
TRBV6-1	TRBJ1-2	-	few	CASSRDGTYGYTF	TGTGCCAGCAGCCGGGACGGGACTTATGGCTACACCTTC
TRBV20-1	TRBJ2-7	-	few	CSATSEDSYEQYF	TGCAGTGCTACCTCCGAGGACTCCTACGAGCAGTACTTC
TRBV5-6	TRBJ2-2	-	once	CASSLVGEGHGELFF	TGTGCCAGCAGCTTGGTCGGGGAAGGGCACGGGGAGCTGTTTTTT
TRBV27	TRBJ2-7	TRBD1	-	CASSSSPGQGYEQYF	TGTGCCAGCAGTTCCTCGCCGGGACAGGGTTACGAGCAGTACTTC
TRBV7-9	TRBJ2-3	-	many	CASSPYEQGRDTQYF	TGTGCCAGCAGCCCCTACGAACAGGGAAGAGATACGCAGTATTTT
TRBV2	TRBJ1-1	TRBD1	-	CASSGQVLNTEAFF	TGTGCCAGCAGCGGACAGGTTCTGAACACTGAAGCTTTCTTT
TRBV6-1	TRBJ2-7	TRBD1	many	CASSGRTGTSYEQYF	TGTGCCAGCAGTGGAAGGACAGGGACCTCATACGAGCAGTACTTC
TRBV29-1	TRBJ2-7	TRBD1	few	CSVEGQGKSYEQYF	TGCAGCGTCGAGGGACAGGGAAAGTCCTACGAGCAGTACTTC
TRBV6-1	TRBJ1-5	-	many	CASSEVTWNQPQHF	TGTGCCAGCAGTGAAGTAACCTGGAATCAGCCCCAGCATTTT
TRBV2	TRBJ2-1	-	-	CATLFGGGGNEQFF	TGTGCCACCTTGTTCGGTGGAGGTGGGAATGAGCAGTTCTTC
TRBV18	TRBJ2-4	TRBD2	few	CASSPLAGEFKAKNIQYF	TGTGCCAGCTCACCCCTAGCGGGGGAATTCAAGGCCAAAAACATTCAGTACTTC
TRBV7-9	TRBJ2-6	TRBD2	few	CASSAPGLAVSGANVLTF	TGTGCCAGCAGCGCCCCGGGTCTAGCGGTCTCTGGGGCCAACGTCCTGACTTTC
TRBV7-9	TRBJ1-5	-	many	CASSSPGNQPQHF	TGTGCCAGCAGTTCCCCGGGAAATCAGCCCCAGCATTTT
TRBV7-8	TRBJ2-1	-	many	CASSLARGNEQFF	TGTGCCAGCAGCTTAGCCCGGGGGAATGAGCAGTTCTTC
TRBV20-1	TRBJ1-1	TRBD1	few	CSAREWATGPMNTEAFF	TGCAGTGCTAGAGAGTGGGCGACAGGGCCCATGAACACTGAAGCTTTCTTT
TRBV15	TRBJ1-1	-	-	CATSRDEMGDTEAFF	TGTGCCACCAGCAGAGATGAGATGGGGGATACTGAAGCTTTCTTT
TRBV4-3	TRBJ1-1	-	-	CASSQQRVNTEAFF	TGCGCCAGCAGCCAGCAAAGGGTGAACACTGAAGCTTTCTTT
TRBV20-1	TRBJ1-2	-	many	CSAREEFYGYTF	TGCAGTGCTAGAGAGGAGTTCTATGGCTACACCTTC
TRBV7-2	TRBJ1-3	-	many	CASSLLWQLGNTIYF	TGTGCCAGCAGCTTACTGTGGCAGCTTGGAAACACCATATATTTT
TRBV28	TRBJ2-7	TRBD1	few	CASGSGQVYEQYF	TGTGCCAGCGGGTCGGGACAGGTATACGAGCAGTACTTC
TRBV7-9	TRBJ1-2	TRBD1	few	CASSRRGSGGNYGYTF	TGTGCCAGCAGCCGGCGCGGGTCAGGGGGCAACTATGGCTACACCTTC
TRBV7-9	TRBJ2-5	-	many	CASSLVPEETQYF	TGTGCCAGCAGCTTAGTCCCCGAGGAGACCCAGTACTTC